The 12 T cell receptor beta chains reported below all come from one sample, sequenced in a study of T cells in localized non-small cell lung cancer (dated by TCRdb to the early 2020s). To prepare the library, the immunoSEQ multiplex PCR assay was applied. Entries here come from immuneACCESS through TCRdb and include only in-frame sequences with V and J called. Some clones fail to appear in such tables; in the studies checked, an unresolved V gene covers under half of the shortfall, and the cause of the remainder is unknown. Present in this sample are some 8,200 clones, around 60% of which were seen just once. The ten largest clones take up less than 8.5% of the sample. This sample comprised lymph node tissue, obtained before any cancer treatment. The receptors shown here come from a male donor older than 55 with stage I squamous cell lung carcinoma.

The J gene is TRBJ1-1, the V gene TRBV18; 8 nucleotides agree with TRBD1. CDR3 length equals 14 residues. Per the germline V gene, CDR1 is KGHSH and CDR2 is LQKENI. Trimming removed 1 base from V and 5 bases from J; junction bases left unmatched: 3. In DNA, the CDR3 is TGTGCCAGCTCACCACTAACAGGGGGTACTGAAGCTTTCTTT. This encodes CASSPLTGGTEAFF.

J is TRBJ2-7 and V is TRBV30, with D unclear. V dropped 2 bases and J dropped 7 bases, with 12 bases sitting between them. The CDR3 covers 12 residues. Looked up from germline, CDR1 is GTSNPN and CDR2 is SVGIG (reference sequence). CDR3: CAWSTLPGEQYF. CDR3 in DNA: TGTGCCTGGAGTACACTACCCGGGGAGCAGTACTTC.

This clone showed up just a few times. V and J are TRBV19 and TRBJ2-6; 8 bases are shared with TRBD1. The CDR3 extends over 15 amino acids. CDR1 LNHDA and CDR2 SQIVND come from the germline V gene (reference sequence). Trimming took 9 bases from V and 0 from J; bases not matched to a gene: 4. The CDR3 region is CASRDRISGANVLTF. CDR3 nucleotides: TGTGCCAGCCGGGACAGGATCTCTGGGGCCAACGTCCTGACTTTC.

CDR3 amino acids: CASSPPGVAGNTIYF. CDR3 coding DNA: TGTGCCAGCTCACCACCAGGGGTTGCGGGAAACACCATATATTTT. The V and J genes are TRBV18 and TRBJ1-3; D might be TRBD1 (5 bases). Germline V gives CDR1 KGHSH, CDR2 LQKENI. The CDR3 runs 15 residues. Trimming stripped 0 bases from V and 4 bases from J, with 10 bases between. Full variable domain (missing parts from reference TRBV18 and TRBJ1-3): NAGVMQNPRHLVRRRGQEARLRCSPMKGHSHVYWYRQLPEEGLKFMVYLQKENIIDESGMPKERFSAEFPKEGPSILRIQQVVRGDSAAYFCASSPPGVAGNTIYFGEGSWLTVV.

V is TRBV30 and J is TRBJ2-1; TRBD2 matches 9 bases. V was clipped by 2 bases and J by 8 bases; unmatched bases: 22. Per the germline V gene, CDR1 is GTSNPN and CDR2 is SVGIG (reference sequence). CDR3 length: 19 amino acids. The DNA of the CDR3 is TGTGCCTGGAGTAGAGGGGTATACAGCGGGAGGACCCCTCACCATGAGCAGTTCTTC. This sequence encodes CAWSRGVYSGRTPHHEQFF.

The V and J genes are TRBV29-1 and TRBJ2-7; 9 bases agree with TRBD2. The V gene's germline CDR1 is SQVTM and CDR2 ANQGSEA. The CDR3 extends over 13 amino acids. With V trimmed by 6 bases and J by 7 bases, 10 bases remained unmatched. In DNA form, the CDR3 reads TGCAGCGTGACCATAGCGGGAGAACGGGAGCAGTACTTC. This encodes CSVTIAGEREQYF.

The chain carries TRBV11-3 and TRBJ1-2; D is unresolved. Trimming removed 3 bases at V and 0 bases at J, with 14 bases between. The CDR3 length is 16 residues. The V gene's germline CDR1 is SGHNT and CDR2 YENEEA. The CDR3 coding sequence is TGTGCCAGCAGCTTGGTACCTGATGGGTCTAACTATGGCTACACCTTC. Encoded protein: CASSLVPDGSNYGYTF.

The chain joins TRBV28 to TRBJ2-1; the match to TRBD1 covers 7 bases. Germline assignment: CDR1 MDHEN and CDR2 SYDVKM. The CDR3 extends over 14 amino acids. V lost 7 bases and J lost 2; bases outside the gene matches: 5. CDR3 DNA: TGTGCCAGCAACCGGGACAGACCCTACAATGAGCAGTTCTTC. Encoded protein: CASNRDRPYNEQFF.

The count of this clone is one. This chain joins TRBV28 and TRBJ1-1; D is undetermined. Trimming cost V 2 bases and J 3 bases, with 7 bases left between them. Germline assignment: CDR1 MDHEN and CDR2 SYDVKM. The CDR3 totals 13 residues. This CDR3 reads CASSLSHYTEAFF. In DNA, the CDR3 is TGTGCCAGCAGTTTAAGTCATTACACTGAAGCTTTCTTT.

This clone counts as large (0.1 to 1%). The chain has TRBV11-3 and TRBJ2-7; 13 nucleotides agree with TRBD2. J was trimmed by 10 bases and V by 5 bases; bases with no gene match: 8. This CDR3 region has 14 residues. Germline V gene sequence: CDR1 SGHNT, CDR2 YENEEA. In DNA, the CDR3 is TGTGCCAGCAGCCCCAAGGGACTAGCGGGACACCAGTACTTC. Its translation: CASSPKGLAGHQYF.

This clone was detected only a few times. The rearrangement links TRBV6-8 to TRBJ2-2, with TRBD2 matching over 7 bases. Germline lookup yields CDR1 MNHGY and CDR2 SAAAGT. The junction had 22 bases not matched to a gene; V was cut back by 6 bases and J by 9 bases. The CDR3 contains 18 residues. CDR3 coding DNA: TGTGCCAGCAGCCCCAGACGAATGAGGGAGGGCCCTCTCAGGGAGCTGTTTTTT. Translated: CASSPRRMREGPLRELFF.

This clone showed up just a few times. The rearrangement links TRBV2 to TRBJ1-2, with D perhaps matching TRBD1 (5 bases). The V end lost 7 bases, the J end lost 8 bases, and 20 bases lay between the germline ends. Germline-derived CDR1 and CDR2 are SNHLY and FYNNEI. This CDR3 comprises 14 residues. The CDR3 DNA follows: TGTGCCAGCATCGTTCGGCAGGCCGAGGGGGGCTACACCTTC. Its protein is CASIVRQAEGGYTF.